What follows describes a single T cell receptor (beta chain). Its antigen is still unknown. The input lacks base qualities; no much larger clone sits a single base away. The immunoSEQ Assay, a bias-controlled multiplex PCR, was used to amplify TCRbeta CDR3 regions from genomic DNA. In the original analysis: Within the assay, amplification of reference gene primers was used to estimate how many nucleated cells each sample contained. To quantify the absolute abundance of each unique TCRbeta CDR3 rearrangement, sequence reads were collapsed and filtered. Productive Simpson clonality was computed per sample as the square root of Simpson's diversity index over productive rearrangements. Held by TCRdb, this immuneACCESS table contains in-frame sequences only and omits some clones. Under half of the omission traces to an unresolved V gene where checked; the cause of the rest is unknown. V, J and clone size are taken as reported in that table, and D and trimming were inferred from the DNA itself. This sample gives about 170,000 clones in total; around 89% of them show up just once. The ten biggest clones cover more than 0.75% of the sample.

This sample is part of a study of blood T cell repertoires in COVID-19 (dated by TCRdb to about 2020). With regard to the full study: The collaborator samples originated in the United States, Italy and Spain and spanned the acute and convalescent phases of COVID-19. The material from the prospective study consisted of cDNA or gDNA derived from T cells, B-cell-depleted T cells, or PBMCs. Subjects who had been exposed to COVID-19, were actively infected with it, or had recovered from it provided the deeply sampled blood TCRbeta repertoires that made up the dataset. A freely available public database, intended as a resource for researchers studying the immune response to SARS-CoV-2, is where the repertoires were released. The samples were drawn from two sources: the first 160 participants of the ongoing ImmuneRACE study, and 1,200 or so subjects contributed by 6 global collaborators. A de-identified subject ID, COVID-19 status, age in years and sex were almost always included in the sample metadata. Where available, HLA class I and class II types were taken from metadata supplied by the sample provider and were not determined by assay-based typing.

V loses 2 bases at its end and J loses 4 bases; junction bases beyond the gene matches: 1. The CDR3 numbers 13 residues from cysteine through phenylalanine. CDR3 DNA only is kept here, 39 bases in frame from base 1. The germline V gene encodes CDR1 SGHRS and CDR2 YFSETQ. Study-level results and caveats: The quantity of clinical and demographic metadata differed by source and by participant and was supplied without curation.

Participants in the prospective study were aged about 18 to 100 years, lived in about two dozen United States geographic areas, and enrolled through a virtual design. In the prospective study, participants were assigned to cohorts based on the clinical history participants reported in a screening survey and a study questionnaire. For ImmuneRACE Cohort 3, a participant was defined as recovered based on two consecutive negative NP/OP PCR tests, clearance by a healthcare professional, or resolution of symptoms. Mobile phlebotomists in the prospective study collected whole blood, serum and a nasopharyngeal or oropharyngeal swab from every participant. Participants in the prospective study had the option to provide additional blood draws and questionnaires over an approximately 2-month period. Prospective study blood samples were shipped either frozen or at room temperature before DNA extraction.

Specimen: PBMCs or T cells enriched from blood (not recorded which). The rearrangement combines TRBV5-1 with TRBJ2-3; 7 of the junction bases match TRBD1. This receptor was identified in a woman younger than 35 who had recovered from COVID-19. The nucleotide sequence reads TGCGCCAGCAGCTTACAGGGGCCAGATACGCAGTATTTT. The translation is CASSLQGPDTQYF. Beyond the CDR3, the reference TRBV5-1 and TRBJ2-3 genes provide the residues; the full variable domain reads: KAGVTQTPRYLIKTRGQQVTLSCSPISGHRSVSWYQQTPGQGLQFLFEYFSETQRNKGNFPGRFSGRQFSNSRSEMNVSTLELGDSALYLCASSLQGPDTQYFGPGTRLTVL.